This T cell receptor beta chain was found in a study of graft-versus-host responses after intestinal transplantation. Overall study context: Transplants given to recipients were multivisceral, liver-intestinal, or isolated intestinal. Study findings and constraints: Declines in HvG clones occurring early post-transplant were associated with peak circulating GvH clone levels.

Germline CDR1 MNHEY, CDR2 SVGAGI. With V trimmed by 6 bases and J by 2 bases, 4 bases remained unmatched. This CDR3 has 14 amino acids. The starting material, graft tissue, was processed to release intraepithelial and lamina propria lymphocytes. As concerns this clone: Its antigen remains unknown.

Clones were sequenced by immunoSEQ multiplex PCR, and TCRdb holds only the in-frame ones, with some missing. The table has about 3,700 clones, 72% seen once. Sequences were derived from ileum tissue, sampled about 920 days after intestinal transplantation. This rearrangement joins TRBV6-5 to TRBJ2-7; the match to TRBD2 covers 10 bases. This receptor was taken from a human patient who received an intestinal transplant, so some T cells may come from the graft donor. The chain's CDR3 is CASRPGLAAYEQYF. Written as DNA, the CDR3 is TGTGCCAGCAGGCCAGGACTAGCGGCCTACGAGCAGTACTTC.